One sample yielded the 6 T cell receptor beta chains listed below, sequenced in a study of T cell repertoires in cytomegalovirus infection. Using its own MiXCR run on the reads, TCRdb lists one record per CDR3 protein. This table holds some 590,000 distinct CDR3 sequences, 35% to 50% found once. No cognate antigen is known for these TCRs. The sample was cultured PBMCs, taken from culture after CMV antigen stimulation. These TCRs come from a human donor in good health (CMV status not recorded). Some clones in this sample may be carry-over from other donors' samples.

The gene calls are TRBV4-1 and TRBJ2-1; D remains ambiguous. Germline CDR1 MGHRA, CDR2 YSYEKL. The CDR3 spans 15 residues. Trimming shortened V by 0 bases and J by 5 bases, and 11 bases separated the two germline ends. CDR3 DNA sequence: TGCGCCAGCAGCCAAGAGACTTACACCAACAATGAGCAGTTCTTC. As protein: CASSQETYTNNEQFF.

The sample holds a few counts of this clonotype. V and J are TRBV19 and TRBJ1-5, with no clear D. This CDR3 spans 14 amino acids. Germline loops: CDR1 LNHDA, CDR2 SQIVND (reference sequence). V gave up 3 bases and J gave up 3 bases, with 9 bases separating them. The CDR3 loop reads CASSMAGYNQPQHF. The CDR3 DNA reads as TGTGCCAGTAGTATGGCGGGGTACAATCAGCCCCAGCATTTT.

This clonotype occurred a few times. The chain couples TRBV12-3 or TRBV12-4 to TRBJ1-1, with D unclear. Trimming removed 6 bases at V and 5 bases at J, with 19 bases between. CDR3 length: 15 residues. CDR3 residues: CASRPRPIPETEAFF. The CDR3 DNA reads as TGTGCCAGCAGACCCCGACCGATTCCAGAAACTGAAGCTTTCTTT.

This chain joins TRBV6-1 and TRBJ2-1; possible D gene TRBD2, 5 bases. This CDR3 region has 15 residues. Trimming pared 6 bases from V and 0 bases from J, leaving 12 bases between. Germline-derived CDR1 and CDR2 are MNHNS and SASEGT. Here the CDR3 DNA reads TGTGCCAGCAGAACCCTAGCAAGCTCCTACAATGAGCAGTTCTTC. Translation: CASRTLASSYNEQFF.

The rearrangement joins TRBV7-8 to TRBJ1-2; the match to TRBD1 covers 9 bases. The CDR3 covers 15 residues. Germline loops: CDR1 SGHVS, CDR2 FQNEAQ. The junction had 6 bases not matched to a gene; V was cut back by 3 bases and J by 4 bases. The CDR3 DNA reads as TGTGCCAGCAGCTTCACCCGGGACAGGGCCTATGGCTACACCTTC. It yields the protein CASSFTRDRAYGYTF.

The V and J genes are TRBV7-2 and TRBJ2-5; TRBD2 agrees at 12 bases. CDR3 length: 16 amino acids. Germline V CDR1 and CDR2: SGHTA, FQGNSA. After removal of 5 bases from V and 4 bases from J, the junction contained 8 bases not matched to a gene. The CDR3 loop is CASSLLLAGGRETQYF. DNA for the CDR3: TGTGCCAGCAGCCTATTACTAGCGGGAGGTCGAGAGACCCAGTACTTC.